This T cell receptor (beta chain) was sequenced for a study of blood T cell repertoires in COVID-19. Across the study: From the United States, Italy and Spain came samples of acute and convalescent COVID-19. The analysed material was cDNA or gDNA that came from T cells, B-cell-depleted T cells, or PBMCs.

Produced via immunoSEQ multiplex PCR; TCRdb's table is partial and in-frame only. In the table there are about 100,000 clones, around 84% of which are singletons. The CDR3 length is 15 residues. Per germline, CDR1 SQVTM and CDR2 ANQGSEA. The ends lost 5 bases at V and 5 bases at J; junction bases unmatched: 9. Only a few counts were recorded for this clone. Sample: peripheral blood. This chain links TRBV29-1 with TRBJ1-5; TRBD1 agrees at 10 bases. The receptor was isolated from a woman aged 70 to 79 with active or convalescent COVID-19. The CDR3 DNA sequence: TGCAGCGTTATTGGGACAGGGGCAAACGATCAGCCCCAGCATTTT. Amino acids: CSVIGTGANDQPQHF.